This T cell receptor beta chain came from a study of T cell changes during pregnancy in multiple sclerosis (dated by TCRdb to the late 2010s). With respect to the entire study: In women with multiple sclerosis, the researchers looked at how the T cell repertoire shifted as pregnancy progressed.

Looking up the germline V gene yields CDR1 SGHRS and CDR2 YFSETQ. Relative to germline, V is missing 0 bases and J is missing 1 base, with 0 bases of the junction outside any gene match. The CDR3 spans 14 residues, from the cysteine through the phenylalanine. CDR3 DNA only is kept here, 42 bases in frame from base 1. Receptor amplification or capture employed the immunoSEQ multiplex PCR assay. The table was pulled from immuneACCESS by TCRdb, which kept in-frame rearrangements only. Such tables lose some clones; where checked, under half of the loss comes from unresolved V genes, and the rest has no known cause. A total of around 70,000 clones appear in this sample, approximately 90% of them only once. Approximately 1.4% of the sample belongs to the ten largest clones. This clone was seen just once. What antigen it recognizes has not been identified. No clone much larger than this one lies a single base away; base qualities are absent.

Here the chain combines TRBV5-1 and TRBJ2-7, and 8 bases in between align with TRBD1. Sample: peripheral blood, taken in the third trimester of pregnancy. The receptor's source is a female donor with multiple sclerosis, enrolled in a pregnancy study. The CDR3 protein sequence reads: CASSLGQGSYEQYF. At the DNA level, the sequence is TGCGCCAGCAGCTTGGGACAGGGGTCCTACGAGCAGTACTTC.